This T cell receptor beta chain appears in the sequencing data of a study of early T cells in non-severe SARS-CoV-2 infection (dated by TCRdb to 2020 to 2022). Background for the entire study: Bulk RNA from unsorted whole blood was used for TCR sequencing, so alpha and beta chains could not be paired. Overall results and qualifications from the work: VDJdb matching was skewed toward anti-spike CD8 responses, so virus-specific expansions were likely underestimated and private and CD4 specificities were missed.

Library generation was performed with 5' RACE. Sequencing instrument: NextSeq 500. In the TCR library protocol, unique molecular identifiers were attached to individual cDNA molecules to correct for PCR bias and sequencing error. TCR alpha and beta chains were both sequenced, and the abundances of alpha and beta sequences in each sample were closely correlated with each other. Per the original workflow: Decombinator V4 was used to annotate the V gene, J gene and CDR3 of the TCR sequences. TCRs were defined as expanded if a significant change between any two time points was detected under a Poisson model with p below 0.0001. TCR abundances were normalised to the total number of TCRs sequenced per sample and were expressed as counts per million. TRAV1-2 paired with TRAJ12, TRAJ20 or TRAJ33 defined MAIT TCRs, while TRAV10 paired with TRAJ18 defined iNKT TCRs. VDJdb, accessed 1 November 2021, was searched for CMV, EBV and SARS-CoV-2 annotated TCRs, excluding TCRs annotated for multiple antigens. TCRdb applied fastp at Q25 and MiXCR to the public reads, then kept only in-frame beta chains. Identical CDR3 protein sequences are pooled into one entry, listed with their most common genes and DNA. Here the V and J calls rest on TCRdb's processing, not on the authors' analysis. In all, the sample holds about 69,000 distinct CDR3 sequences, and approximately 15% of those were seen once. The top ten clonotypes cover more than 12% of the sample.

From the cysteine through the phenylalanine, the CDR3 covers 15 amino acids. Solely the CDR3 DNA is kept, with 45 bases framed from the first base. CDR1 and CDR2, looked up from the germline V gene, are SGHAT and FQNNGV. V sheds 5 bases and J sheds 4 bases, leaving 14 bases between their ends. This was a case-control study nested in a cohort of healthcare workers in London, UK, who had nasopharyngeal swab PCR tests and blood samples taken every week. Healthcare workers were recruited during the week of the UK lockdown, between 23 and 31 March 2020, and followed weekly for up to roughly 15 weeks. In regard to this clonotype: No cognate antigen has been identified for it. The sample holds no much larger clone one base away, and base qualities are not on file.

The sample comprised whole blood. The TCR originated in an adult who was a healthcare worker with PCR-confirmed SARS-CoV-2 infection or an uninfected control (not recorded which). The V and J segments used are TRBV11-2 and TRBJ2-2; too little of a D gene remains to name it. The CDR3 has the sequence CASSEQISSTGELFF. The DNA sequence reads TGTGCCAGCAGCGAACAGATTAGCAGCACCGGGGAGCTGTTTTTT.